The 21 T cell receptor beta chains listed next were all sequenced from one sample in a study of Graves' ophthalmopathy and Graves' hyperthyroidism. Amplification of TCR beta CDR3 regions used RNA transcripts. RT-PCR in the first round used HTBI primers; a second-round multiplex PCR followed. TCRdb ran MiXCR on the multiplex PCR reads and lists one entry per CDR3 protein. This sample yields some 250,000 distinct CDR3 sequences, of which about 46% are seen a single time; about 45% belongs to the top ten. Sequencing was carried out using peripheral blood. These receptors were obtained from an adult man with Graves' ophthalmopathy.

In this sample, this clonotype turned up a few times. The rearrangement links TRBV7-9 to TRBJ2-7; D gene ambiguous. The CDR3 is 14 amino acids. Germline loops: CDR1 SEHNR, CDR2 FQNEAQ (reference sequence). Deletions cut 1 base from V and 2 bases from J, with 9 bases between. The CDR3 spells CASSLVSDTYEQYF. CDR3 DNA: TGTGCCAGCAGCTTAGTTTCCGATACCTACGAGCAGTACTTC.

This chain joins TRBV11-2 and TRBJ1-1, with 8 bases fitting TRBD1. Germline V gene data show CDR1 as SGHAT and CDR2 as FQNNGV. The CDR3 totals 15 residues. V lost 6 bases, J lost 6 bases, and 12 bases stayed unmatched. The CDR3 is CASRSRQGIFSEAFF. The CDR3 nucleotides read TGTGCCAGCAGATCAAGACAGGGGATCTTTTCTGAAGCTTTCTTT. The entire variable domain, with the rest obtained from reference TRBV11-2 and TRBJ1-1, is as follows: EAGVAQSPRYKIIEKRQSVAFWCNPISGHATLYWYQQILGQGPKLLIQFQNNGVVDDSQLPKDRFSAERLKGVDSTLKIQPAKLEDSAVYLCASRSRQGIFSEAFFGQGTRLTVV.

In its sample, this clonotype was seen a few times. The chain links TRBV20-1 to TRBJ2-5; no clear D gene. The CDR3 has 13 amino acids. CDR1 DFQATT and CDR2 SNEGSKA come from the germline V gene (reference sequence). V lost 4 bases and J lost 5, with 14 bases in between. CDR3 sequence: CSAIHSARETQYF. The DNA for the CDR3 is TGCAGTGCTATACACTCAGCTCGCGAGACCCAGTACTTC.

Remarks on this clonotype: A junction end diverges from the germline sequence, so it may reflect a read error. V gene TRBV7-3 combines with J gene TRBJ1-1; TRBD1 agrees at 8 bases. The CDR3 loop spans 15 amino acids. Germline CDR1 is SGHTA and CDR2 is FQGTGA. This CDR3 is CTSSLIPSGGGEAFF. CDR3 sequence (DNA): TGTACCAGCAGCTTAATTCCGTCAGGGGGCGGTGAAGCTTTCTTT.

This clonotype was observed a handful of times. The V and J genes are TRBV19 and TRBJ2-5; a weak D match, TRBD1 (5 bases). The germline V and J ends were trimmed by 2 bases and 4 bases, with 8 bases remaining between them. This CDR3 is 13 amino acids long. The germline V gene has CDR1 LNHDA and CDR2 SQIVND (reference sequence). For the CDR3, the DNA is TGTGCCAGTAGTATACAGGGCCGAGAGACCCAGTACTTC. Amino acid sequence: CASSIQGRETQYF. Complete variable domain (other parts from reference TRBV19 and TRBJ2-5): DGGITQSPKYLFRKEGQNVTLSCEQNLNHDAMYWYRQDPGQGLRLIYYSQIVNDFQKGDIAEGYSVSREKKESFPLTVTSAQKNPTAFYLCASSIQGRETQYFGPGTRLLVL.

This clonotype was counted only a few times. The rearrangement uses TRBV19 and TRBJ1-5; the D is unclear. Trimming left V 7 bases short and J 6 bases short, with 13 bases between. The CDR3 has 13 residues. Germline V CDR1 and CDR2: LNHDA, SQIVND (reference sequence). The CDR3 protein is CASTVSWSQPQHF. CDR3 bases: TGTGCCAGTACAGTATCCTGGAGTCAGCCCCAGCATTTT.

The rearrangement joins TRBV10-3 to TRBJ2-7, with 8 bases identical to TRBD2. Trimming took 8 bases from V and 2 from J; bases not matched to a gene: 20. The CDR3 consists of 18 residues. CDR1 is ENHRY and CDR2 is SYGVKD in the germline V gene. The CDR3 loop is CAIPEGQRERGPPYEQYF. The CDR3 DNA follows: TGTGCCATCCCTGAAGGGCAGCGGGAGAGAGGCCCCCCCTACGAGCAGTACTTC.

V is TRBV15 and J is TRBJ1-2; 9 positions match TRBD1. Losses at the gene ends were 3 bases for V and 4 bases for J; bases not matched to a gene: 9. The CDR3 runs to 16 residues. Germline assignment: CDR1 LNHNV and CDR2 YYDKDF (reference sequence). The DNA for the CDR3 is TGTGCCACCAGCAGGGCGGGGGACAGGGCGACCTATGGCTACACCTTC. Translation: CATSRAGDRATYGYTF.

The chain carries TRBV7-9 and TRBJ2-7, with TRBD2 as a possible D gene (5 bases). The germline CDR1 and CDR2 sequences are SEHNR and FQNEAQ (reference sequence). Trimming removed 1 base at V and 5 bases at J, with 15 bases between. The CDR3 loop spans 15 amino acids. The CDR3, as DNA: TGTGCCAGCAGCTTAGACAGTCTTGACGGGAACGAGCAGTACTTC. It translates to CASSLDSLDGNEQYF.

Here the CDR3 DNA reads TGCAGCGTGTGGGACAGGGGGGACGGCTACACCTTC. Translated: CSVWDRGDGYTF. V and J are TRBV29-1 and TRBJ1-2; 11 positions match TRBD1. This CDR3 comprises 12 residues. The V gene's germline CDR1 is SQVTM and CDR2 ANQGSEA. V was pared by 6 bases and J by 8 bases, with 5 bases of the junction left unmatched.

The chain recombines TRBV3-1 with TRBJ1-2; the D gene is possibly TRBD1 (5 bases). Germline V gene sequence: CDR1 LGHDT, CDR2 YNNKEL (reference sequence). There are 12 residues in the CDR3. The germline V and J ends were trimmed by 5 bases and 8 bases, with 12 bases remaining between them. The CDR3 spells CASSATRAGYTF. CDR3 DNA: TGTGCCAGCAGCGCGACCAGGGCCGGCTACACCTTC.

This chain joins TRBV2 and TRBJ1-2, with D possibly matching TRBD1 (5 bases). Looked up from germline, CDR1 is SNHLY and CDR2 is FYNNEI. With 4 bases removed from V and 4 bases from J, the gap between germline ends came to 13 bases. This CDR3 contains 14 residues. CDR3 loop: CASSVLQEGYGYTF. In nucleotides, the CDR3 is TGTGCCAGCAGTGTTTTACAGGAAGGCTATGGCTACACCTTC.

V usage is TRBV9 and J usage is TRBJ1-6; no reliable D call. The V gene's germline CDR1 is SGDLS and CDR2 YYNGEE. The CDR3 extends over 15 amino acids. V lost 5 bases and J 5 bases, leaving 14 bases between the germline ends. CDR3 nucleotides: TGTGCCAGCAGTGATACCGGGATGGATAATTCACCCCTCCACTTT. This encodes CASSDTGMDNSPLHF.

This clonotype was recorded a few times. One end of the junction varies from germline; a read error may be responsible. The rearrangement joins TRBV2 to TRBJ1-6, with TRBD1 matching over 7 bases. Germline CDR1 SNHLY, CDR2 FYNNEI. This CDR3 comprises 13 residues. CDR3 sequence reads: CASSEDRDSPLHF. CDR3 coding DNA: TGTGCCAGCAGCGAAGACAGGGATTCACCCCTCCACTTT.

This clonotype was seen just once. The chain has TRBV9 and TRBJ2-5; D possibly matches TRBD1 or TRBD2 (5 bases each). Germline V lookup: CDR1 SGDLS, CDR2 YYNGEE. V lost 5 bases and J 2 bases, leaving 16 bases between the germline ends. The CDR3 extends over 15 amino acids. The CDR3 coding sequence is TGTGCCAGCAGTCTGACCGGGACCTCTCAAGAGACCCAGTACTTC. Amino acid sequence: CASSLTGTSQETQYF.

The rearrangement links TRBV4-1 to TRBJ2-7, with TRBD2 matching 16 bases. Unmatched junction bases numbered 2, after V lost 1 base and J lost 2 bases. CDR1 and CDR2 from the germline V gene are MGHRA and YSYEKL. The length of the CDR3 is 17 residues. CDR3 amino acids: CASSQGGLAGGPYEQYF. The DNA for the CDR3 is TGCGCCAGCAGCCAAGGGGGACTAGCGGGAGGGCCCTACGAGCAGTACTTC.

This clonotype has just a few counts. The V and J genes are TRBV24-1 and TRBJ1-5; D is uncertain. Trimming stripped 5 bases from V and 2 bases from J, with 6 bases between. The CDR3 is made up of 13 amino acids. Germline V gene sequence: CDR1 KGHDR, CDR2 SFDVKD. Written as DNA, the CDR3 is TGTGCCACCAGTGTGGAAGGCAATCAGCCCCAGCATTTT. The encoded protein is CATSVEGNQPQHF.

On this clonotype: Since no conserved phenylalanine or tryptophan closes the CDR3, a read error is the likely cause. The limits of the CDR3 on the DNA are not certain, so only TCRdb's listed CDR3 is given. V gene TRBV5-1 combines with J gene TRBJ1-4; no check of the table's D call, TRBD1, against the DNA was made. Inclusive of both ends, the CDR3 amounts to 11 amino acids. The germline gives CDR1 SGHRS, CDR2 YFSETQ. The CDR3 is CASSLASTGRS.

Of note for this clonotype: One base away lies a much larger clone, so this may be a sequencing read error. The chain carries TRBV5-1 and TRBJ1-6; TRBD1 might be the D (5 bases). The CDR3 extends over 13 amino acids. CDR1 SGHRS and CDR2 YFSETQ come from the germline V gene. V was cut by 2 bases and J by 9 bases, with 9 bases left in between. CDR3 in DNA: TGCGCCAGCAGCTTCGGGGACCTTTCACCCCTCCACTTT. It yields the protein CASSFGDLSPLHF.

The chain combines TRBV6-4 with TRBJ2-5; D remains ambiguous. V was cut by 0 bases and J by 3 bases, with 14 bases left in between. This CDR3 spans 16 amino acids. Germline CDR1 and CDR2: MRHNA and SNTAGT. CDR3 DNA sequence: TGTGCCAGCAGTGACTCGGAAATTGGTGGGGAAGAGACCCAGTACTTC. Protein: CASSDSEIGGEETQYF.

This clonotype showed up just a few times. The V call is TRBV7-2, the J call TRBJ2-2; D possibly uses TRBD1 or TRBD2 (5 bases each). CDR1 is SGHTA and CDR2 is FQGNSA in the germline V gene. The CDR3 extends over 14 amino acids. Between the trimmed V and J ends, which lost 5 bases and 6 bases, there was a span of 13 bases. The CDR3 DNA follows: TGTGCCAGCAGCAGGGACGGCTCGGCCGGGGAGCTGTTTTTT. It codes for CASSRDGSAGELFF.